Listed below are T cell receptor beta chains from one sample, sequenced in a study of vaccination and CD4 T cells after COVID-19. TCRdb reanalysed the PCR reads using MiXCR and keeps one entry per CDR3 protein. This sample has tens of thousands of distinct CDR3 sequences, with around 53% found just once. The specimen comprised CD4+ T cells from blood, sampled before SARS-CoV-2 vaccination. These receptors were collected from a human donor who had recovered from COVID-19. Each CDR3 is given with its conserved first and last residue. The order of the fields is J gene, V gene, clone size, D gene, CDR3 length, CDR3 protein, CDR3 DNA. D genes are given only for firm matches. Clone sizes are given selectively: once, few, many, or a class where the clone is expanded.

TRBJ2-5	TRBV7-9	NA	NA	14	CASSLAQGGETQYF	TGTGCCAGCAGCTTAGCCCAGGGGGGAGAGACCCAGTACTTC
TRBJ1-2	TRBV28	few	NA	12	CASSLPSYGYTF	TGTGCCAGCAGTTTGCCGTCCTATGGCTACACCTTC
TRBJ1-2	TRBV6-2/TRBV6-3	NA	NA	13	CASSPRGWYGYTF	TGTGCCAGCAGTCCACGGGGTTGGTATGGCTACACCTTC
TRBJ2-5	TRBV15	few	TRBD2	15	CATSSLSGNRETQYF	TGTGCCACCAGCAGTCTCAGCGGGAACAGGGAGACCCAGTACTTC
TRBJ1-2	TRBV20-1	few	TRBD1	15	CSARPPSTGDYGYTF	TGCAGTGCTAGACCCCCATCTACAGGGGACTATGGCTACACCTTC
TRBJ2-3	TRBV30	NA	TRBD2	15	CAWSVISGRTDTQYF	TGTGCCTGGAGTGTAATAAGCGGGAGGACAGATACGCAGTATTTT
TRBJ1-5	TRBV7-2	NA	NA	15	CASSSGENSNQPQHF	TGTGCCAGCAGCTCAGGCGAGAATAGCAATCAGCCCCAGCATTTT
TRBJ1-4	TRBV6-1	NA	NA	17	CASSEAFGGPYNEKLFF	TGTGCCAGCAGTGAAGCCTTCGGGGGACCGTACAATGAAAAACTGTTTTTT
TRBJ2-3	TRBV7-9	NA	TRBD2	13	CASSLAEGLADVF	TGTGCCAGCAGCTTAGCCGAGGGACTAGCGGACGTCTTT
TRBJ1-6	TRBV7-3	NA	NA	13	CASSQSRRAPLHF	TGTGCCAGCAGCCAGTCCCGGAGGGCACCCCTCCACTTT
TRBJ1-2	TRBV7-2	few	TRBD1	17	CASSFPPLSGTGHGYTF	TGTGCCAGCAGCTTTCCCCCTCTTTCCGGGACAGGGCATGGCTACACCTTC
TRBJ1-5	TRBV6-1	NA	TRBD1	18	CASSPDPGQGYSNQPQHF	TGTGCCAGCAGTCCCGATCCGGGACAGGGGTATAGCAATCAGCCCCAGCATTTT
TRBJ2-3	TRBV7-3	few	TRBD1	16	CASSLRGQGVSDTQYF	TGTGCCAGCAGCTTACGCGGACAGGGTGTTTCAGATACGCAGTATTTT
TRBJ2-5	TRBV5-1	NA	NA	15	CASSFDVGVQETQYF	TGCGCCAGCAGCTTCGACGTCGGGGTGCAAGAGACCCAGTACTTC
TRBJ2-5	TRBV7-9	few	TRBD2	15	CASSPRGGLEETQYF	TGTGCCAGCAGCCCGCGGGGGGGATTAGAAGAGACCCAGTACTTC
TRBJ2-7	TRBV11-2	NA	NA	15	CASSPVSQVGYEQYF	TGTGCCAGCAGCCCAGTATCGCAGGTTGGATACGAGCAGTACTTC
TRBJ1-1	TRBV10-1	NA	NA	13	CATVTRANTEAFF	TGCGCCACCGTGACACGAGCGAACACTGAAGCTTTCTTT
TRBJ2-6	TRBV20-1	NA	NA	13	CSARQAGANVLTF	TGCAGTGCCAGACAGGCTGGGGCCAACGTCCTGACTTTC
TRBJ2-5	TRBV7-9	NA	NA	14	CATSEQGGAETQYF	TGTGCCACCTCGGAACAGGGAGGCGCCGAGACCCAGTACTTC
TRBJ2-2	TRBV27	NA	NA	12	CASSRSGGELFF	TGTGCCAGCAGTCGGTCGGGAGGGGAGCTGTTTTTT
TRBJ1-5	TRBV7-2	NA	NA	12	CASSTRHQPQHF	TGTGCCAGCAGCACTCGGCACCAGCCCCAGCATTTT
TRBJ2-2	TRBV5-8	NA	NA	13	CASSSGSSGELFF	TGTGCCAGCAGCTCCGGCTCTTCCGGGGAGCTGTTTTTT
TRBJ2-1	TRBV7-2	few	NA	11	CASSLGVQQFF	TGTGCCAGCAGCTTAGGCGTCCAGCAGTTCTTC
TRBJ1-6	TRBV6-2/TRBV6-3	NA	NA	15	CASSYARFNSSPLHF	TGTGCCAGCAGTTACGCCAGGTTCAACTCTTCACCCCTCCACTTT
TRBJ1-1	TRBV28	NA	NA	15	CASSLLQDLNTEAFF	TGTGCCAGCAGTTTATTGCAGGATTTGAACACTGAAGCTTTCTTT
TRBJ2-7	TRBV29-1	NA	TRBD1	13	CSVRGTGVLEQYF	TGCAGCGTCCGCGGGACAGGGGTTTTGGAGCAGTACTTC
TRBJ1-3	TRBV19	NA	NA	14	CASSWGQSGNTIYF	TGTGCCAGTAGTTGGGGACAATCTGGAAACACCATATATTTT
TRBJ2-5	TRBV27	NA	TRBD1	13	CASSLGTGETQYF	TGTGCCAGCAGTCTGGGGACAGGGGAGACCCAGTACTTC
TRBJ2-7	TRBV6-5	NA	TRBD2	15	CASSYFDSGSSEQYF	TGTGCCAGCAGTTACTTCGATAGCGGGAGTTCCGAGCAGTACTTC
TRBJ2-7	TRBV10-3	NA	NA	14	CAIMEGARSYEQYF	TGTGCCATCATGGAGGGAGCACGTTCCTACGAGCAGTACTTC
TRBJ2-7	TRBV12-3/TRBV12-4	NA	TRBD2	14	CASSLGREGYEQYF	TGTGCCAGCAGTTTAGGCAGGGAGGGCTACGAGCAGTACTTC
TRBJ1-5	TRBV20-1	NA	NA	20	CSAARMWFWGHALNNQPQHF	TGCAGTGCCGCCCGTATGTGGTTCTGGGGGCATGCCTTGAACAATCAGCCCCAGCATTTT
TRBJ1-6	TRBV6-5	few	NA	15	CASSYSTGPNSPLHF	TGTGCCAGCAGTTACTCGACCGGGCCAAATTCACCCCTCCACTTT
TRBJ2-1	TRBV6-1	NA	TRBD2	15	CASRLAGGGYNEQFF	TGTGCCAGCAGGCTAGCGGGAGGGGGGTACAATGAGCAGTTCTTC
TRBJ2-5	TRBV2	NA	NA	17	CASSERWGRGRQETQYF	TGTGCCAGCAGTGAACGGTGGGGTCGGGGGCGGCAAGAGACCCAGTACTTC
TRBJ2-7	TRBV20-1	NA	TRBD2	15	CSASRDAGGGSTQYF	TGCAGTGCCTCCCGGGATGCGGGAGGTGGCTCAACGCAGTACTTC
TRBJ2-5	TRBV24-1	few	NA	14	CATSDSGYQETQYF	TGTGCCACCAGTGATTCGGGGTATCAAGAGACCCAGTACTTC
TRBJ2-2	TRBV9	NA	NA	14	CASSGVSNTGELFF	TGTGCCAGCAGCGGAGTCTCCAACACCGGGGAGCTGTTTTTT
TRBJ2-3	TRBV19	once	TRBD2	17	CASSGILAGGSTDTQYF	TGTGCCAGTAGTGGCATCTTAGCGGGGGGAAGCACAGATACGCAGTATTTT
TRBJ2-1	TRBV28	NA	TRBD2	15	CASSLLGGSGNEQFF	TGTGCCAGCAGTTTATTAGGCGGGAGCGGCAATGAGCAGTTCTTC
TRBJ2-7	TRBV20-1	few	NA	15	CSASNTGEITYEQYF	TGCAGTGCTTCAAATACCGGGGAGATCACCTACGAGCAGTACTTC
TRBJ1-5	TRBV12-3/TRBV12-4	NA	NA	12	CASSLARQPQHF	TGTGCCAGCAGTTTAGCAAGGCAGCCCCAGCATTTT
TRBJ2-5	TRBV6-1	NA	TRBD1	13	CATDRGFQETQYF	TGTGCCACGGACAGGGGATTCCAAGAGACCCAGTACTTC
TRBJ1-5	TRBV27	NA	NA	17	CASRPGQPIFSNQPQHF	TGTGCCAGCAGGCCAGGACAGCCGATATTTAGCAATCAGCCCCAGCATTTT
TRBJ2-1	TRBV7-2	NA	NA	15	CASSLDWRQVNEQFF	TGTGCCAGCAGCTTAGACTGGCGACAGGTCAATGAGCAGTTCTTC